This T cell receptor beta chain originates from a study of T cell responses to AZD1222 COVID-19 vaccine. Germline V lookup: CDR1 LNHDA, CDR2 SQIVND (reference sequence). There are 13 residues in the CDR3. With 2 bases removed from V and 3 bases from J, the gap between germline ends came to 5 bases. Study results and limitations: Clonal diversity was possibly underestimated, and the donors were mostly white British, with more females. Spike-wide vaccine-associated CD4 TCRs dominated at 160-218 and 743-854.

Libraries were prepared by immunoSEQ multiplex PCR; TCRdb keeps only in-frame clonotypes and omits some of them. The data contain 75,000 to 95,000 clones, less than 85% of them singletons. As to this clone: Its antigen is not known.

The source material was peripheral blood, sampled 28 days after the second AZD1222 dose. The receptor's source is an adult who received the AZD1222 COVID-19 vaccine. V is TRBV19 and J is TRBJ1-5; D not certain. CDR3 sequence: CASSIRNNQPQHF. The CDR3 DNA reads TGTGCCAGTAGTATAAGGAACAATCAGCCCCAGCATTTT.